This T cell receptor (beta chain) originates from a study of shared clonotypes between healthy human individuals. CDR1 and CDR2 (germline): MDHEN, SYDVKM. This CDR3 has 17 amino acids. Trimming took 7 bases from V and 10 from J; bases not matched to a gene: 15. CD45RA-negative memory and CD45RA+ naive subsets were split from the CD4+ cells. Findings and limits, study-wide: Shared across a few donors were around 5% of the naive CD4 clonotypes. Researchers sampled blood only, noting tissue repertoires likely differ. Memory subsets generally showed lower estimated richness than naive subsets.

Note on this clone: The target antigen is unknown.

Sequenced by immunoSEQ multiplex PCR; TCRdb stores in-frame clones only, minus some. Among over a million clones, roughly 96% were seen once, and the ten largest hold roughly 1.2%. The receptor was derived from a man aged 30 to 39 in good health. Sequencing used naive CD4+ T cells sorted from blood. Sample subset: CD45RA+ positively selected. The chain recombines TRBV28 with TRBJ2-5; 16 positions agree with TRBD2. The CDR3 protein is CASTRGLAGGPSQSQYF. The DNA for the CDR3 is TGTGCCAGCACCCGGGGACTAGCGGGAGGGCCCTCTCAAAGCCAGTACTTC.